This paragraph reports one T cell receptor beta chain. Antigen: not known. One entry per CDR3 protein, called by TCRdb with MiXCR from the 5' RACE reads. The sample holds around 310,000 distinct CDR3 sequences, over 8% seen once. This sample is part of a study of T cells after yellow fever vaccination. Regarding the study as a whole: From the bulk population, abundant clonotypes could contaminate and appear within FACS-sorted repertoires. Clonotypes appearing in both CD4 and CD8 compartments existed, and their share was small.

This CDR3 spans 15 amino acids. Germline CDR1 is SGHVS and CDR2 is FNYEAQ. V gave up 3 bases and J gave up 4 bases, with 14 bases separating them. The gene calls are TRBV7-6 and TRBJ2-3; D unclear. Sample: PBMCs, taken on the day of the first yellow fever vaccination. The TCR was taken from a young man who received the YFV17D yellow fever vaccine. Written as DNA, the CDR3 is TGTGCCAGCAGCTTCCAGGACCGCGCGGCAGATACGCAGTATTTT. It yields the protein CASSFQDRAADTQYF.